Presented here are 32 T cell receptor beta chains from one specimen sequenced in a study of cytomegalovirus exposure and HLA in healthy donors. A multiplex PCR was run with 60 Vbeta primers and 13 Jbeta primers. Sequenced by immunoSEQ multiplex PCR; TCRdb stores in-frame clones only, minus some. The profile shows 35,000 to 40,000 clones, 53% of them singletons. Sample: PBMCs. The receptors shown here come from a woman between 40 and 55 years old in good health and CMV-seropositive.

The chain links TRBV7-3 to TRBJ1-1, with D perhaps TRBD1 (5 bases). This CDR3 is built from 13 residues. CDR1 and CDR2 (germline): SGHTA, FQGTGA. The ends were cut back, 3 bases at V and 6 bases at J, with 11 bases in the middle. The DNA of the CDR3 is TGTGCCAGCAGCTTGGGCAGGGAGGCTGAAGCTTTCTTT. Amino acids: CASSLGREAEAFF.

CDR3 DNA: TGTGCCATCAGTGAAAGAGGCGGGGAATACACCGGGGAGCTGTTTTTT. Protein sequence: CAISERGGEYTGELFF. The chain has TRBV10-3 and TRBJ2-2, with D possibly matching TRBD2 (6 bases). Trimming cost V 3 bases and J 3 bases, with 14 bases left between them. Per the germline V gene, CDR1 is ENHRY and CDR2 is SYGVKD. The CDR3 runs 16 residues.

The chain uses TRBV4-1 and TRBJ1-2; 10 nucleotides align to TRBD1. The V segment lost 4 bases and the J segment 0 bases; nucleotides outside the gene matches: 23. This CDR3 spans 22 amino acids. Germline-derived CDR1 and CDR2 are MGHRA and YSYEKL. The CDR3 DNA sequence: TGCGCCAGCAGCCCCACGTCCTACCTGACAGGGGGCGCCTGGGCCGCTAACTATGGCTACACCTTC. Its protein is CASSPTSYLTGGAWAANYGYTF.

This clone showed up just once. CDR3 residues: CASSLGQAVETQYF. The CDR3 DNA reads as TGCGCCAGCAGCTTGGGACAGGCGGTAGAGACCCAGTACTTC. The chain combines TRBV5-1 with TRBJ2-5; TRBD1 is a possible D gene (6 bases). V was clipped by 0 bases and J by 4 bases, with 10 bases between them. From germline, CDR1 is SGHRS and CDR2 YFSETQ. The CDR3 loop spans 14 amino acids.

The rearrangement links TRBV5-1 to TRBJ1-2; 8 nucleotides line up with TRBD1. CDR3 size: 12 residues. After removal of 4 bases from V and 5 bases from J, the junction contained 1 base not matched to a gene. Germline V lookup: CDR1 SGHRS, CDR2 YFSETQ. The DNA of the CDR3 is TGCGCCAGCAGCGGGGACAGGTATGGCTACACCTTC. It is translated as CASSGDRYGYTF.

This clone was counted between two and nine times. V gene TRBV28 combines with J gene TRBJ2-7, with TRBD2 matching over 9 bases. The trim removed 2 bases at V and 8 bases at J, leaving 7 bases unmatched. Germline V CDR1 and CDR2: MDHEN, SYDVKM. CDR3 size: 14 residues. CDR3 sequence (DNA): TGTGCCAGCAGTTTAGGCGGGGGGGCCTTCCAGCAGTACTTC. It yields the protein CASSLGGGAFQQYF.

The chain combines TRBV5-1 with TRBJ2-2; D gene unclear. V dropped 0 bases and J dropped 3 bases, with 9 bases sitting between them. The CDR3 totals 15 residues. Germline-derived CDR1 and CDR2 are SGHRS and YFSETQ. For the CDR3, the DNA is TGCGCCAGCAGCTTGGGGATGGGCGACACCGGGGAGCTGTTTTTT. This sequence encodes CASSLGMGDTGELFF.

The sample holds a few counts of this clone. The rearrangement uses TRBV5-1 and TRBJ2-5; 9 bases line up with TRBD2. V lost 4 bases and J lost 2; bases outside the gene matches: 3. The CDR3 covers 14 residues. CDR1 is SGHRS, CDR2 YFSETQ, per germline. The CDR3 DNA sequence: TGCGCCAGCAGCGCAACTAGCGGGCAAGAGACCCAGTACTTC. It encodes CASSATSGQETQYF. Looking up the rest from reference TRBV5-1 and TRBJ2-5 gives the full variable domain: KAGVTQTPRYLIKTRGQQVTLSCSPISGHRSVSWYQQTPGQGLQFLFEYFSETQRNKGNFPGRFSGRQFSNSRSEMNVSTLELGDSALYLCASSATSGQETQYFGPGTRLLVL.

J is TRBJ1-2 and V is TRBV19; 8 bases map to TRBD1. This CDR3 spans 13 amino acids. V was clipped by 5 bases and J by 3 bases; unmatched bases: 2. The germline CDR1 and CDR2 sequences are LNHDA and SQIVND (reference sequence). The CDR3 bases are TGTGCCAGTAGTCCGGACAGGGACTATGGCTACACCTTC. It translates to CASSPDRDYGYTF.

J is TRBJ2-3 and V is TRBV7-2; 7 bases agree with TRBD1. Germline V gene lookup returns CDR1 SGHTA and CDR2 FQGNSA. After removal of 5 bases from V and 3 bases from J, the junction contained 8 bases not matched to a gene. CDR3 length equals 15 residues. Written as DNA, the CDR3 is TGTGCCAGCAGCGTGAGACAGGGTAGAACAGATACGCAGTATTTT. As protein: CASSVRQGRTDTQYF.

This clone appeared a single time. The chain employs TRBV7-6 and TRBJ2-6; D perhaps matches TRBD1 (5 bases). V was trimmed by 1 base and J by 13 bases, leaving 11 bases between them. The CDR3 contains 13 residues. Germline-derived CDR1 and CDR2 are SGHVS and FNYEAQ. CDR3 in DNA: TGTGCCAGCAGCTTAGACGGATCAGGGGTCCTGACTTTC. Encoded protein: CASSLDGSGVLTF.

By share, this clone counts as medium-sized. The chain couples TRBV6-4 to TRBJ2-3; 12 bases map to TRBD1. The germline gives CDR1 MRHNA, CDR2 SNTAGT. V trimming: 2 bases; J trimming: 4 bases; junction bases outside the gene matches: 1. The CDR3 runs 15 residues. The CDR3: CASSDGTGGADTQYF. In DNA, the CDR3 is TGTGCCAGCAGTGACGGGACAGGGGGCGCAGATACGCAGTATTTT.

The rearrangement uses TRBV27 and TRBJ2-7; D remains unclear. Germline V gene data show CDR1 as MNHEY and CDR2 as SMNVEV (reference sequence). With 6 bases removed from V and 2 bases from J, the gap between germline ends came to 8 bases. The CDR3 consists of 12 residues. The CDR3 spells CASSRGTYEQYF. The CDR3 DNA follows: TGTGCCAGCAGCCGAGGAACCTACGAGCAGTACTTC.

The gene calls are TRBV30 and TRBJ2-3, with a possible D match to TRBD2 (7 bases). The CDR3 has 16 residues. CDR1 is GTSNPN and CDR2 is SVGIG in the germline V gene (reference sequence). V lost 0 bases and J 2 bases, leaving 15 bases between the germline ends. The CDR3 region has the DNA TGTGCCTGGAGTGTACGGGGCGGGGGCCACACAGATACGCAGTATTTT. Amino acid sequence: CAWSVRGGGHTDTQYF. The variable domain in full, completed from reference TRBV30 and TRBJ2-3, reads SQTIHQWPATLVQPVGSPLSLECTVEGTSNPNLYWYRQAAGRGLQLLFYSVGIGQISSEVPQNLSASRPQDRQFILSSKKLLLSDSGFYLCAWSVRGGGHTDTQYFGPGTRLTVL.

This clone has more than one count but fewer than ten. This chain uses TRBV10-3 with TRBJ2-3; 13 bases line up with TRBD2. From germline, CDR1 is ENHRY and CDR2 SYGVKD. The CDR3 has 17 residues. The V segment lost 5 bases and the J segment 0 bases; nucleotides outside the gene matches: 5. The CDR3 sequence: CAISPGTSGASTDTQYF. CDR3 nucleotides: TGTGCCATCAGTCCCGGGACTAGCGGGGCCAGCACAGATACGCAGTATTTT.

This clone has a handful of counts. The chain couples TRBV7-6 to TRBJ1-2, with D possibly matching TRBD1 (6 bases). The CDR3 has 14 amino acids. The V and J ends lost 1 base and 8 bases respectively, with 14 bases between them. Per the germline V gene, CDR1 is SGHVS and CDR2 is FNYEAQ. CDR3 sequence (DNA): TGTGCCAGCAGCTTAGACTCACAGGGAGGGGGCTACACCTTC. Amino acids: CASSLDSQGGGYTF.

The chain links TRBV4-1 to TRBJ1-2, with D perhaps matching TRBD1 (5 bases). This CDR3 spans 12 amino acids. The germline V gene encodes CDR1 MGHRA and CDR2 YSYEKL. V lost 2 bases and J lost 8, with 9 bases in between. The CDR3 protein is CASSQQGGGYTF. CDR3 nucleotides: TGCGCCAGCAGCCAACAGGGTGGAGGCTACACCTTC.

This clone was counted a single time. The V and J genes are TRBV6-5 and TRBJ2-7; 9 positions agree with TRBD1. CDR1 MNHEY and CDR2 SVGAGI come from the germline V gene. The CDR3 is 14 residues long. V trimming: 5 bases; J trimming: 5 bases; junction bases outside the gene matches: 7. This chain's CDR3 is CASSNRDRVNEQYF. CDR3 DNA: TGTGCCAGCAGTAACCGGGACAGGGTAAACGAGCAGTACTTC.

The chain carries TRBV5-3 and TRBJ2-7; D might be TRBD2 (5 bases). TRBV5-3 is flagged as an ORF with uncertain function. This CDR3 has 13 amino acids. Trimming removed 1 base at V and 5 bases at J, with 10 bases between. CDR3 in amino acids: CARSLSEANEQYF. CDR3 DNA: TGTGCCAGAAGCTTGTCGGAGGCCAACGAGCAGTACTTC.

This chain links TRBV7-9 with TRBJ1-2; D is possibly TRBD1 (6 bases). Trimming shortened V by 5 bases and J by 7 bases, and 17 bases separated the two germline ends. The germline V gene encodes CDR1 SEHNR and CDR2 FQNEAQ (reference sequence). The CDR3 runs to 14 residues. CDR3: CASSHISRGGGYTF. The CDR3, as DNA: TGTGCCAGCAGCCACATAAGCAGGGGCGGTGGCTACACCTTC.

The DNA for the CDR3 is TGTGCCAGCTCTCGGGGGCTAGCGGGGGAGACGACCCAGTACTTC. Translated: CASSRGLAGETTQYF. This chain joins TRBV18 and TRBJ2-5; 10 nucleotides line up with TRBD2. Germline lookup yields CDR1 KGHSH and CDR2 LQKENI. The trim removed 6 bases at V and 7 bases at J, leaving 11 bases unmatched. The CDR3 runs to 15 residues.

The chain couples TRBV4-1 to TRBJ2-1; possibly TRBD1 for D (7 bases). The V gene lost 10 bases and the J gene lost 6 bases, with 22 bases spanning the gap. Germline V lookup: CDR1 MGHRA, CDR2 YSYEKL. The CDR3 extends over 15 amino acids. The CDR3 DNA reads TGCGCCACCAGGGGGGCGCTGGGACAGCCCAATGAGCAGTTCTTC. Protein: CATRGALGQPNEQFF.

This clone occurred a few times. The J gene is TRBJ1-1, the V gene TRBV6-1; TRBD1 aligns across 10 bases. Germline V gives CDR1 MNHNS, CDR2 SASEGT. This CDR3 is 14 amino acids long. The ends lost 1 base at V and 5 bases at J; junction bases unmatched: 1. DNA for the CDR3: TGTGCCAGCAGTGAAGGGACAGGGGGGACTGAAGCTTTCTTT. It translates to CASSEGTGGTEAFF.

The gene calls are TRBV20-1 and TRBJ2-7; D gene uncertain. V was trimmed by 3 bases and J by 3 bases, leaving 6 bases between them. Germline V lookup: CDR1 DFQATT, CDR2 SNEGSKA (reference sequence). The CDR3 is made up of 11 amino acids. The CDR3 protein is CSASLSYEQYF. CDR3 nucleotide sequence: TGCAGTGCTAGTCTAAGCTACGAGCAGTACTTC.

This clone was detected a few times. The chain couples TRBV5-6 to TRBJ2-7; 8 bases match TRBD1. Germline V gene lookup returns CDR1 SGHDT and CDR2 YYEEEE. J lost 2 bases, V lost 2 bases, and 3 bases had no gene match. The CDR3 covers 14 residues. CDR3 sequence reads: CASSFPDRAYEQYF. The CDR3 bases are TGTGCCAGCAGCTTCCCGGACAGGGCCTACGAGCAGTACTTC.

The chain uses TRBV6-1 and TRBJ1-5, with D tentatively TRBD1 (5 bases). This CDR3 contains 12 residues. V lost 6 bases and J lost 7, with 10 bases in between. Germline CDR1 MNHNS, CDR2 SASEGT. CDR3: CASRAGKQPQHF. For the CDR3, the DNA is TGTGCCAGCAGGGCAGGGAAACAGCCCCAGCATTTT.

The chain has TRBV2 and TRBJ1-6; 8 bases are a match to TRBD1. The CDR3 loop spans 15 amino acids. J was trimmed by 11 bases and V by 5 bases; bases with no gene match: 11. Germline V gene data show CDR1 as SNHLY and CDR2 as FYNNEI. DNA for the CDR3: TGTGCCAGCAGTTCAATCCAGGGGGCTGGAACACCCCTCCACTTT. Its translation is CASSSIQGAGTPLHF.

The chain is built from TRBV5-1 and TRBJ1-2; TRBD1 is a possible D gene (5 bases). Germline CDR1 SGHRS, CDR2 YFSETQ. The V end was cut by 5 bases, the J end by 0 bases, with 8 bases between. The CDR3 consists of 13 residues. CDR3 loop: CASSSTANYGYTF. CDR3 DNA: TGCGCCAGCAGTTCGACAGCTAACTATGGCTACACCTTC.

The V gene is TRBV7-2, the J gene TRBJ2-7; 7 bases agree with TRBD2. Germline CDR1 reads SGHTA; CDR2 reads FQGNSA. V lost 5 bases, J lost 3 bases, and 7 bases stayed unmatched. The CDR3 sequence is 14 residues long. In DNA form, the CDR3 reads TGTGCCAGCAGCCCCGTGGGGGGGGACTACGAGCAGTACTTC. The encoded protein is CASSPVGGDYEQYF. Filled out from reference TRBV7-2 and TRBJ2-7, the complete variable domain reads GAGVSQSPSNKVTEKGKDVELRCDPISGHTALYWYRQSLGQGLEFLIYFQGNSAPDKSGLPSDRFSAERTGGSVSTLTIQRTQQEDSAVYLCASSPVGGDYEQYFGPGTRLTVT.

This clone has a count of ten or more. The genes are TRBV7-8 and TRBJ2-1; D is possibly TRBD2 (5 bases). The V end was cut by 5 bases, the J end by 2 bases, with 13 bases between. The CDR3 length is 15 residues. Germline-derived CDR1 and CDR2 are SGHVS and FQNEAQ. The CDR3 loop reads CASSTHTGAYNEQFF. CDR3 nucleotide sequence: TGTGCCAGCAGCACCCACACCGGGGCCTACAATGAGCAGTTCTTC.

The chain couples TRBV19 to TRBJ2-5; no reliable D call. CDR1 and CDR2 (germline): LNHDA, SQIVND (reference sequence). The CDR3 is 13 amino acids. V lost 5 bases to trimming and J lost 5 bases, with 12 bases between them. CDR3 region: CASSPSVYETQYF. The CDR3 nucleotides are TGTGCCAGTAGTCCATCGGTGTACGAGACCCAGTACTTC.

By frequency in the sample, this clone is medium-sized. The chain uses TRBV30 and TRBJ1-5, with D tentatively TRBD1 (6 bases). Germline loops: CDR1 GTSNPN, CDR2 SVGIG (reference sequence). This CDR3 has 15 residues. V was trimmed by 5 bases and J by 6 bases, leaving 20 bases between them. The CDR3 DNA reads TGTGCCTGGGATCTACCAGGGGTGGTTAGTCAGCCCCAGCATTTT. Translated: CAWDLPGVVSQPQHF.